The present T cell receptor (beta chain) was sequenced within a study of monozygotic twins with inflammatory bowel disease. Details on this clonotype: Its specificity is unknown.

With the 5' RACE reads reprocessed, TCRdb shows one record per CDR3 protein and no DNA. The sample has over 350,000 distinct CDR3 sequences; the top ten hold 2.5% to 3%. Whole-study findings and limits: Those with IBD had lower TCRbeta diversity (inverse Simpson) than their healthy co-twins did.

This receptor was obtained from a human donor with ulcerative colitis or Crohn's disease, or a healthy co-twin of an affected twin (not recorded which). The material sequenced was blood.

This CDR3 is CASSFSDGPYEQYF. The genes are TRBV27 and TRBJ2-7. Germline values: CDR1 MNHEY, CDR2 SMNVEV (reference sequence). There are 14 residues in the CDR3.